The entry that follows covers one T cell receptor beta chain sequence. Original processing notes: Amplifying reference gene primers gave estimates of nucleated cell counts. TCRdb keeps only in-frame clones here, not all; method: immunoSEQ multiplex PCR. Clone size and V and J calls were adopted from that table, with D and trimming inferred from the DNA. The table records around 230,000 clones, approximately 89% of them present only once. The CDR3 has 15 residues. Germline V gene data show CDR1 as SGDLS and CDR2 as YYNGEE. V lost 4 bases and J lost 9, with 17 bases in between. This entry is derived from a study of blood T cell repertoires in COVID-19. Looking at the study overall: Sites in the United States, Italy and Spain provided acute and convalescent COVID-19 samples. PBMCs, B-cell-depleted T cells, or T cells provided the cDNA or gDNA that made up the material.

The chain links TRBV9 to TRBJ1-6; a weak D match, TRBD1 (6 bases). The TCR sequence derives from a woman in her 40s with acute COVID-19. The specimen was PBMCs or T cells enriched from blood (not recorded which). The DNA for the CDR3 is TGTGCCAGCAGCCCAAGAGGGGACACAGGTTCACCCCTCCACTTT. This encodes CASSPRGDTGSPLHF.